The clone carrying this T cell receptor beta chain appeared a few times. Every donor gave approximately 10 milliliters of peripheral blood. This sample is drawn from a study of blood T cells in healthy people across ages. Alongside a J-beta primer mix, a sample-barcoded 5' primer served in a second PCR lasting about 7 to 11 cycles. Every sample gave at least 2.5 million paired-end reads containing CDR3. TCRdb recomputed calls from the 5' RACE reads with MiXCR, one row per CDR3 protein. The sample includes hundreds of thousands of distinct CDR3 sequences, about 27% seen only once; the top ten take approximately 3.5%. The sample was also reused in another study, on T cells of mothers and their children.

The clonotype was recovered from a boy younger than 10 in good health. The sample consisted of blood.

The DNA for the CDR3 is TGTGCCAGCAGCCAAGGGGAGGGTGCGTATGGCTACACCTTC. It translates to CASSQGEGAYGYTF. The rearrangement uses TRBV4-2 and TRBJ1-2; unclear D gene. The CDR3 sequence is 14 residues long. CDR1 LGHNA and CDR2 YNFKEQ come from the germline V gene. V lost 1 base and J lost 5, with 11 bases in between.